The 27 T cell receptor beta chains below come from one sample, sequenced in a study of early T cells in non-severe SARS-CoV-2 infection. TCRdb re-called the 5' RACE reads with MiXCR, one entry per CDR3 protein. This table holds roughly 72,000 distinct CDR3 sequences, roughly 12% found once. The source material was whole blood, sampled at baseline. These receptors originate from an adult who was a healthcare worker with PCR-confirmed SARS-CoV-2 infection or an uninfected control (not recorded which).

This clonotype showed up many times. This chain links TRBV20-1 with TRBJ1-2; a possible D gene is TRBD1 (5 bases). The V gene's germline CDR1 is DFQATT and CDR2 SNEGSKA (reference sequence). There are 13 residues in the CDR3. The V end lost 1 base, the J end lost 4 bases, and 10 bases lay between the germline ends. CDR3 nucleotides: TGCAGTGCTAGAGGGGGAGGGGTCTATGGCTACACCTTC. This gives the protein CSARGGGVYGYTF.

The chain recombines TRBV7-9 with TRBJ2-3; TRBD1 matches at 7 bases. The CDR3 has 16 residues. The junction had 10 bases not matched to a gene; V was cut back by 6 bases and J by 1 base. Germline loops: CDR1 SEHNR, CDR2 FQNEAQ (reference sequence). This CDR3 reads CASSSTGAARTDTQYF. The CDR3 bases are TGTGCCAGCAGTTCAACAGGGGCAGCCCGCACAGATACGCAGTATTTT. The whole variable domain, remainder taken from reference TRBV7-9 and TRBJ2-3, is DTGVSQNPRHKITKRGQNVTFRCDPISEHNRLYWYRQTLGQGPEFLTYFQNEAQLEKSRLLSDRFSAERPKGSFSTLEIQRTEQGDSAMYLCASSSTGAARTDTQYFGPGTRLTVL.

This clonotype was found many times. The V and J genes are TRBV28 and TRBJ2-2; the match to TRBD1 covers 8 bases. The ends lost 7 bases at V and 2 bases at J; junction bases unmatched: 6. The germline gives CDR1 MDHEN, CDR2 SYDVKM. The CDR3 has 15 residues. CDR3 residues: CASISGGGNTGELFF. The CDR3 DNA is TGTGCCAGCATCTCAGGGGGCGGAAACACCGGGGAGCTGTTTTTT.

V gene TRBV18 combines with J gene TRBJ2-7; D is ambiguous. V lost 8 bases and J 0 bases, leaving 14 bases between the germline ends. Germline V gene data show CDR1 as KGHSH and CDR2 as LQKENI. This CDR3 has 14 residues. CDR3 coding DNA: TGTGCCAGCCAACAAGAGGTGCGCTCCTACGAGCAGTACTTC. Translation: CASQQEVRSYEQYF.

This clonotype occurred many times. V is TRBV25-1 and J is TRBJ2-1; 8 bases fit TRBD1. The length of the CDR3 is 14 residues. The junction had 3 bases not matched to a gene; V was cut back by 6 bases and J by 2 bases. Germline values: CDR1 MGHDK, CDR2 SYGVNS. The CDR3 bases are TGTGCCAGCAGCCGACAGGGGACCTACAATGAGCAGTTCTTC. This codes for CASSRQGTYNEQFF. Variable domain in full (rest from reference TRBV25-1 and TRBJ2-1): EADIYQTPRYLVIGTGKKITLECSQTMGHDKMYWYQQDPGMELHLIHYSYGVNSTEKGDLSSESTVSRIRTEHFPLTLESARPSHTSQYLCASSRQGTYNEQFFGPGTRLTVL.

This clonotype turned up a few times. This chain joins TRBV29-1 and TRBJ1-1; no firm D call. The germline CDR1 and CDR2 sequences are SQVTM and ANQGSEA. V lost 5 bases and J lost 0, with 13 bases in between. The CDR3 contains 14 residues. The CDR3 is CSVLGGILNTEAFF. The CDR3, as DNA: TGCAGCGTTCTTGGTGGGATCTTGAACACTGAAGCTTTCTTT.

As concerns this clonotype: A junction end diverges from the germline sequence, so it may reflect a read error. The chain has TRBV29-1 and TRBJ2-1; 7 nucleotides match TRBD1. CDR1 is SQVTM and CDR2 is ANQGSEA in the germline V gene. The CDR3 consists of 17 residues. CDR3 coding DNA: TGCAGCGTCGAAGGGACAGCGGATACAAGCTCCTACAATGAGCAGTTCTTC. Protein product: CSVEGTADTSSYNEQFF.

CDR3 in amino acids: CASRPRTEYNSPLHF. CDR3 nucleotide sequence: TGTGCCAGCAGACCCCGGACAGAATATAATTCACCCCTCCACTTT. This rearrangement joins TRBV2 to TRBJ1-6, with D tentatively TRBD1 (6 bases). This CDR3 is 15 amino acids long. The germline V gene encodes CDR1 SNHLY and CDR2 FYNNEI. Between the trimmed V and J ends, which lost 6 bases and 4 bases, there was a span of 13 bases.

The chain recombines TRBV19 with TRBJ2-3; D not certain. The CDR3 covers 15 residues. Germline lookup yields CDR1 LNHDA and CDR2 SQIVND (reference sequence). The V gene lost 3 bases and the J gene lost 2 bases, with 12 bases spanning the gap. The chain's CDR3 is CASSIEPDFTDTQYF. Written as DNA, the CDR3 is TGTGCCAGTAGTATTGAGCCAGACTTCACAGATACGCAGTATTTT.

This clonotype was seen a handful of times. V usage is TRBV14 and J usage is TRBJ2-1; tentatively, D is TRBD2 (6 bases). V lost 1 base and J 3 bases, leaving 7 bases between the germline ends. This CDR3 region has 14 residues. The germline CDR1 and CDR2 sequences are SGHDN and FVKESK. CDR3 in amino acids: CASSQAGGYNEQFF. CDR3 coding DNA: TGTGCCAGCAGCCAAGCCGGGGGCTACAATGAGCAGTTCTTC.

This clonotype occurred a few times. The V call is TRBV11-2, the J call TRBJ2-7, with unresolved D. CDR3 length: 13 residues. Germline V gives CDR1 SGHAT, CDR2 FQNNGV. With 4 bases removed from V and 0 bases from J, the gap between germline ends came to 7 bases. The CDR3 loop is CASSWTNSYEQYF. In DNA form, the CDR3 reads TGTGCCAGCAGCTGGACCAACTCCTACGAGCAGTACTTC.

The table lists this clonotype with a few counts. V usage is TRBV2 and J usage is TRBJ1-6; 8 bases are shared with TRBD1. The CDR3 is 14 residues long. Germline CDR1 reads SNHLY; CDR2 reads FYNNEI. J lost 7 bases, V lost 7 bases, and 6 bases had no gene match. CDR3 bases: TGTGCCAGCAAGTCCGGACAGGGCAATTCACCCCTCCACTTT. Translating gives CASKSGQGNSPLHF. The full variable domain, completed using reference TRBV2 and TRBJ1-6, is EPEVTQTPSHQVTQMGQEVILRCVPISNHLYFYWYRQILGQKVEFLVSFYNNEISEKSEIFDDQFSVERPDGSNFTLKIRSTKLEDSAMYFCASKSGQGNSPLHFGNGTRLTVT.

At least ten counts were recorded for this clonotype. The rearrangement uses TRBV28 and TRBJ1-2, with D maybe TRBD1 (6 bases). This CDR3 region has 14 residues. Trimming took 6 bases from V and 4 from J, leaving 15 bases between them. CDR1 and CDR2 from the germline V gene are MDHEN and SYDVKM. The CDR3 loop is CASSPQTGIYGYTF. Here the CDR3 DNA reads TGTGCCAGCAGCCCTCAAACAGGGATCTATGGCTACACCTTC.

The chain has TRBV7-2 and TRBJ2-7; no clear D gene. V was pared by 3 bases and J by 5 bases, with 11 bases between. The CDR3 covers 13 residues. Germline V gene data show CDR1 as SGHTA and CDR2 as FQGNSA. The CDR3 spells CASSLALVDEQYF. As DNA, the CDR3 is TGTGCCAGCAGCTTGGCCCTAGTTGACGAGCAGTACTTC. Variable domain in full (rest from reference TRBV7-2 and TRBJ2-7): GAGVSQSPSNKVTEKGKDVELRCDPISGHTALYWYRQSLGQGLEFLIYFQGNSAPDKSGLPSDRFSAERTGGSVSTLTIQRTQQEDSAVYLCASSLALVDEQYFGPGTRLTVT.

V is TRBV12-3 or TRBV12-4 and J is TRBJ1-4; D perhaps matches TRBD1 (5 bases). This CDR3 has 16 amino acids. V lost 6 bases, J lost 8 bases, and 22 bases lay in between. The CDR3 sequence: CASSPISPGALEKLFF. The CDR3 DNA reads as TGTGCCAGCAGCCCCATTTCCCCCGGGGCCTTGGAAAAACTGTTTTTT.

This chain joins TRBV20-1 and TRBJ2-1, with no clear D. Trimming cost V 2 bases and J 9 bases, with 11 bases left between them. From germline, CDR1 is DFQATT and CDR2 SNEGSKA (reference sequence). The CDR3 covers 12 residues. The CDR3 here is CSARKLEAEQFF. CDR3 nucleotides: TGCAGTGCTAGAAAGCTAGAGGCTGAGCAGTTCTTC.

This clonotype has just a few counts. This sequence joins TRBV6-1 and TRBJ2-5, with D tentatively TRBD1 or TRBD2 (5 bases each). Germline V gives CDR1 MNHNS, CDR2 SASEGT. V was shortened by 6 bases and J by 2 bases, with 19 bases between the two germline ends. This CDR3 comprises 16 residues. This CDR3 is CASSPTRWGPQETQYF. The CDR3 DNA reads TGTGCCAGCAGCCCCACCCGTTGGGGACCGCAAGAGACCCAGTACTTC.

The J gene is TRBJ2-7, the V gene TRBV2; D may be TRBD2 (7 bases). V lost 5 bases, J lost 5 bases, and 13 bases lay in between. This CDR3 spans 13 amino acids. Germline loops: CDR1 SNHLY, CDR2 FYNNEI. Here the CDR3 DNA reads TGTGCCAGCAGTTCCGGGGGGCCCCACGAGCAGTACTTC. Amino acid sequence: CASSSGGPHEQYF. The full variable domain, completed using reference TRBV2 and TRBJ2-7, is EPEVTQTPSHQVTQMGQEVILRCVPISNHLYFYWYRQILGQKVEFLVSFYNNEISEKSEIFDDQFSVERPDGSNFTLKIRSTKLEDSAMYFCASSSGGPHEQYFGPGTRLTVT.

This clonotype was seen more than once but under ten times. This rearrangement joins TRBV12-3 or TRBV12-4 to TRBJ2-2; weak D call: TRBD1 (5 bases). The CDR3 loop spans 14 amino acids. V was shortened by 3 bases and J by 7 bases, with 12 bases between the two germline ends. CDR3 sequence reads: CASSFGQSIGELFF. The DNA for the CDR3 is TGTGCCAGCAGTTTCGGACAATCGATCGGGGAGCTGTTTTTT.

This clonotype has just a few counts. The chain joins TRBV4-1 to TRBJ1-5; 8 nucleotides match TRBD1. CDR3 length equals 17 residues. Per germline, CDR1 MGHRA and CDR2 YSYEKL. V was clipped by 6 bases and J by 0 bases; unmatched bases: 10. This CDR3 is CASRPGQGGSSNQPQHF. The CDR3 DNA sequence: TGCGCCAGCAGACCCGGACAGGGAGGCTCTAGCAATCAGCCCCAGCATTTT.

This clonotype was counted between two and nine times. The rearrangement uses TRBV28 and TRBJ2-7; TRBD2 is a possible D gene (6 bases). Germline V gene lookup returns CDR1 MDHEN and CDR2 SYDVKM. The CDR3 length is 13 residues. V was pared by 6 bases and J by 6 bases, with 15 bases between. CDR3 region: CASSRDFIGEQYF. The CDR3 region has the DNA TGTGCCAGCAGCCGGGACTTCATTGGCGAGCAGTACTTC.

The J gene is TRBJ2-1, the V gene TRBV11-3; a possible D gene is TRBD2 (6 bases). This CDR3 is built from 13 residues. Germline V gene lookup returns CDR1 SGHNT and CDR2 YENEEA. The V end was cut by 5 bases, the J end by 9 bases, with 14 bases between. CDR3 loop: CASSPRLEGEQFF. CDR3 DNA: TGTGCCAGCAGCCCAAGACTAGAGGGTGAGCAGTTCTTC.

The CDR3 here is CASSPQLAGSSDTQYF. The CDR3 region has the DNA TGTGCCAGCAGTCCACAACTAGCGGGGTCGTCAGATACGCAGTATTTT. The chain couples TRBV6-5 to TRBJ2-3; 10 bases are shared with TRBD2. The junction had 9 bases not matched to a gene; V was cut back by 5 bases and J by 4 bases. The germline gives CDR1 MNHEY, CDR2 SVGAGI. CDR3 length equals 16 residues.

The V gene is TRBV14, the J gene TRBJ1-6; TRBD1 is a possible D gene (6 bases). Trimming cost V 5 bases and J 8 bases, with 16 bases left between them. Germline V gene sequence: CDR1 SGHDN, CDR2 FVKESK. This CDR3 comprises 15 residues. Written as DNA, the CDR3 is TGTGCCAGCAGCAAGACGACAGGACCGTATTCACCCCTCCACTTT. Translated: CASSKTTGPYSPLHF.

In this sample, this clonotype turned up a few times. The rearrangement joins TRBV11-2 to TRBJ2-7, with D unresolved. V lost 0 bases and J 6 bases, leaving 12 bases between the germline ends. Germline lookup yields CDR1 SGHAT and CDR2 FQNNGV. CDR3 length: 14 residues. The chain's CDR3 is CASSLDLSNPEQYF. The CDR3 nucleotides are TGTGCCAGCAGCTTAGATTTAAGTAACCCCGAGCAGTACTTC.

This chain uses TRBV6-2 or TRBV6-3 with TRBJ1-3, with 7 bases aligning to TRBD1. Germline V gives CDR1 MNHEY, CDR2 SVGEGT. V shed 0 bases and J 0 bases; nucleotides not matched to a gene: 5. The CDR3 sequence is 17 residues long. CDR3 residues: CASSYSGTASSGNTIYF. The CDR3 DNA reads as TGTGCCAGCAGTTACTCCGGGACAGCGAGCTCTGGAAACACCATATATTTT.

This sequence joins TRBV7-9 and TRBJ2-5, with 7 bases identical to TRBD1. The CDR3 totals 14 residues. V dropped 3 bases and J dropped 1; count of bases not matched to a gene: 2. Per germline, CDR1 SEHNR and CDR2 FQNEAQ (reference sequence). This CDR3 reads CASSLGTVQETQYF. The CDR3, as DNA: TGTGCCAGCAGCTTGGGGACAGTCCAAGAGACCCAGTACTTC. The full variable domain, its missing parts supplied by reference TRBV7-9 and TRBJ2-5, is DTGVSQNPRHKITKRGQNVTFRCDPISEHNRLYWYRQTLGQGPEFLTYFQNEAQLEKSRLLSDRFSAERPKGSFSTLEIQRTEQGDSAMYLCASSLGTVQETQYFGPGTRLLVL.